What follows are 5 T cell receptor beta chains derived from one specimen sequenced in a study of T-cell memory formation after mild COVID-19. From the 5' RACE reads, TCRdb called clonotypes with MiXCR, one entry per CDR3 protein. The sample includes some 330,000 distinct CDR3 sequences, roughly 21% seen only once; the top ten take under 15%. Sequencing was performed on PBMCs or a T cell subset sorted from them (not recorded which). These receptors all stem from an adult woman who had mild COVID-19 (a few samples of this study predate the infection). Cell type and time point are not known.

The chain links TRBV3-2 to TRBJ2-4; TRBD2, the table's D call, was not compared with the DNA. TRBV3-2 is listed as a pseudogene. The length of the CDR3 is 18 residues. The CDR3 here is CASSQERTSGRDQNIQYF. CDR3 DNA sequence: TGTGCCAGCAGCCAAGAAAGGACTAGCGGGAGGGACCAAAACATTCAGTACTTC.

In its sample, this clonotype was seen many times. CDR3 in amino acids: CASSQVLGGGMNTEAFF. CDR3 DNA: TGTGCCAGCAGCCAAGTTCTTGGGGGAGGGATGAACACTGAAGCTTTCTTT. The chain is built from TRBV14 and TRBJ1-1, with D maybe TRBD1 (5 bases). Trimming shortened V by 1 base and J by 0 bases, and 15 bases separated the two germline ends. CDR3 length: 17 residues. Germline lookup yields CDR1 SGHDN and CDR2 FVKESK.

The V and J genes are TRBV18 and TRBJ1-2; TRBD1 aligns across 12 bases. The CDR3 is made up of 15 amino acids. Trimming took 0 bases from V and 8 from J; bases not matched to a gene: 4. Germline-derived CDR1 and CDR2 are KGHSH and LQKENI. In DNA form, the CDR3 reads TGTGCCAGCTCACCACCGTCCGGGACAGGGGGCGGCTACACCTTC. Translated: CASSPPSGTGGGYTF.

In this sample, this clonotype turned up a few times. The J gene is TRBJ2-6, the V gene TRBV6-6; tentative D call: TRBD2 (5 bases). Trimming took 10 bases from V and 0 from J, leaving 22 bases between them. The CDR3 extends over 18 amino acids. Germline lookup yields CDR1 MNHNY and CDR2 SVGAGI (reference sequence). In nucleotides, the CDR3 is TGTGCCACTCCTACGAGGGAGAAAGGTGCCTCTGGGGCCAACGTCCTGACTTTC. This gives the protein CATPTREKGASGANVLTF.

The rearrangement uses TRBV5-1 and TRBJ2-1; 10 positions match TRBD1. Germline-derived CDR1 and CDR2 are SGHRS and YFSETQ. V lost 1 base to trimming and J lost 0 bases; unmatched junction nucleotides: 7. CDR3 size: 18 residues. DNA for the CDR3: TGCGCCAGCAGCTTGAGACAGGGGGCGGGAAGCTCCTACAATGAGCAGTTCTTC. This sequence encodes CASSLRQGAGSSYNEQFF.